This T cell receptor beta chain is drawn from a study of cytomegalovirus exposure and HLA in healthy donors. Study observations and caveats: A few V segments could not be told apart, such as TRBV6-2 and TRBV6-3, and were left out. Most CMV-associated TCR beta chains were later found to appear HLA-restricted. Versus the approximately 670-donor mean, an Asian-associated ancestry cluster reportedly showed fewer N-insertions in a later analysis.

The PCR made use of 60 Vbeta and 13 Jbeta primers. Produced via immunoSEQ multiplex PCR; TCRdb's table is partial and in-frame only. The sample has some 130,000 clones, roughly 72% seen once. Germline V gene data show CDR1 as MNHEY and CDR2 as SVGAGI. The CDR3 sequence is 14 residues long. With V trimmed by 5 bases and J by 1 base, 5 bases remained unmatched. To note about this clone: Its target is not known.

This receptor was taken from a male donor in good health and CMV-seronegative. The genes are TRBV6-5 and TRBJ2-7; 7 nucleotides agree with TRBD1. Sequenced sample: PBMCs. The CDR3 bases are TGTGCCAGCAGTCCCAGGGGGTTATCCTACGAGCAGTACTTC. Translation gives CASSPRGLSYEQYF.